These 31 T cell receptor beta chains were sequenced from one sample in a study of T-cell reconstitution after alpha-beta-depleted transplantation in children. Researchers prepared the TCRbeta library using unique molecular identifiers, the study reports. In TCRdb, the PCR reads were re-called with MiXCR into one record per CDR3 protein. The sample includes about 980,000 distinct CDR3 sequences, about 29% of them seen just once. Material: PBMCs, mostly from graft donor cells, obtained 360 days after TCRalphabeta/CD19-depleted stem cell transplant. The receptors were gathered from a boy less than two years old who had a stem cell transplant for SCID, so the T cells may come from the graft donor.

This clonotype was seen a few times. V is TRBV20-1 and J is TRBJ1-5, with D unresolved. The V and J ends lost 1 base and 1 base respectively, with 8 bases between them. CDR3 length: 14 residues. Germline values: CDR1 DFQATT, CDR2 SNEGSKA (reference sequence). The CDR3 loop reads CSARGEPSNQPQHF. For the CDR3, the DNA is TGCAGTGCTAGAGGGGAACCCAGCAATCAGCCCCAGCATTTT.

This clonotype was seen a few times. The chain recombines TRBV7-2 with TRBJ2-7; D perhaps matches TRBD1 (7 bases). Germline lookup yields CDR1 SGHTA and CDR2 FQGNSA. CDR3 length equals 16 residues. V dropped 1 base and J dropped 2 bases, with 15 bases sitting between them. This CDR3 is CASSLEGGGFPYEQYF. CDR3 in DNA: TGTGCCAGCAGCTTAGAAGGAGGGGGCTTCCCCTACGAGCAGTACTTC.

This clonotype turned up a few times. This chain links TRBV10-3 with TRBJ2-3, with a possible D match to TRBD2 (6 bases). Trimming cost V 4 bases and J 3 bases, with 11 bases left between them. The V gene's germline CDR1 is ENHRY and CDR2 SYGVKD. The CDR3 totals 14 residues. CDR3 DNA sequence: TGTGCCATCAGTGGGGAGCTAGCGACAGATACGCAGTATTTT. It yields the protein CAISGELATDTQYF.

This clonotype was observed at least ten times. The CDR3 loop reads CASSDFAEAFF. For the CDR3, the DNA is TGTGCCAGCAGCGACTTTGCTGAAGCTTTCTTT. The chain employs TRBV6-2 or TRBV6-3 and TRBJ1-1; D is unresolved. CDR3 size: 11 residues. The germline V and J ends were trimmed by 6 bases and 6 bases, with 8 bases remaining between them. The germline gives CDR1 MNHEY, CDR2 SVGEGT.

This clonotype was observed a handful of times. This chain links TRBV5-6 with TRBJ2-5; 9 bases line up with TRBD1. Germline V lookup: CDR1 SGHDT, CDR2 YYEEEE. J was trimmed by 3 bases and V by 5 bases; bases with no gene match: 8. The CDR3 extends over 15 amino acids. The CDR3 sequence is CASRETGGGEETQYF. The CDR3 DNA follows: TGTGCCAGCAGAGAAACAGGGGGCGGCGAAGAGACCCAGTACTTC.

The V gene is TRBV4-2, the J gene TRBJ1-2, with 9 bases fitting TRBD1. The germline V gene has CDR1 LGHNA and CDR2 YNFKEQ. Unmatched junction bases numbered 9, after V lost 3 bases and J lost 4 bases. CDR3 length equals 16 residues. The CDR3 protein is CASSHAGTGSFYGYTF. CDR3 nucleotide sequence: TGTGCCAGCAGCCACGCCGGGACAGGGTCTTTCTATGGCTACACCTTC.

This clonotype was found a few times. The chain is built from TRBV5-1 and TRBJ1-2, with 7 positions matching TRBD1. Germline V gives CDR1 SGHRS, CDR2 YFSETQ. The CDR3 has 12 amino acids. Losses at the gene ends were 3 bases for V and 8 bases for J; bases not matched to a gene: 4. For the CDR3, the DNA is TGCGCCAGCAGCTCGGGACAGCCAGGCTACACCTTC. Protein sequence: CASSSGQPGYTF.

This clonotype was seen a handful of times. The chain is built from TRBV7-6 and TRBJ2-5, with D possibly called TRBD1 or TRBD2 (5 bases each). V was shortened by 5 bases and J by 4 bases, with 17 bases between the two germline ends. CDR1 and CDR2 (germline): SGHVS, FNYEAQ. This CDR3 spans 15 amino acids. The CDR3 region has the DNA TGTGCCAGCAGCCTTAAGGGACCCTCAGCAGAGACCCAGTACTTC. This gives the protein CASSLKGPSAETQYF.

The chain is built from TRBV28 and TRBJ2-7; no firm D call. V was pared by 3 bases and J by 3 bases, with 12 bases between. CDR3 length: 14 amino acids. The germline V gene has CDR1 MDHEN and CDR2 SYDVKM. The CDR3 sequence is CASSFFQVHYEQYF. CDR3 nucleotide sequence: TGTGCCAGCAGTTTCTTCCAGGTCCACTACGAGCAGTACTTC. The full variable domain, its missing parts supplied by reference TRBV28 and TRBJ2-7, is DVKVTQSSRYLVKRTGEKVFLECVQDMDHENMFWYRQDPGLGLRLIYFSYDVKMKEKGDIPEGYSVSREKKERFSLILESASTNQTSMYLCASSFFQVHYEQYFGPGTRLTVT.

V and J are TRBV9 and TRBJ2-3; D is unclear. Germline V gives CDR1 SGDLS, CDR2 YYNGEE. Trimming removed 1 base from V and 1 base from J, with 10 bases in between. The CDR3 spans 15 residues. CDR3 amino acids: CASSVMGGGTDTQYF. CDR3 bases: TGTGCCAGCAGCGTAATGGGTGGGGGCACAGATACGCAGTATTTT.

Turning to this clonotype: This may arise from a read error, as a much more abundant clone is one base away. The chain carries TRBV7-3 and TRBJ2-1, with D tentatively TRBD1 or TRBD2 (5 bases each). Germline values: CDR1 SGHTA, CDR2 FQGTGA. V was pared by 5 bases and J by 5 bases, with 10 bases between. There are 13 residues in the CDR3. The DNA of the CDR3 is TGTGCCAGCAGCAGTTGGGGGAACAATGAGCAGTTCTTC. As protein: CASSSWGNNEQFF. Variable domain in full (rest from reference TRBV7-3 and TRBJ2-1): GAGVSQTPSNKVTEKGKYVELRCDPISGHTALYWYRQSLGQGPEFLIYFQGTGAADDSGLPNDRFFAVRPEGSVSTLKIQRTERGDSAVYLCASSSWGNNEQFFGPGTRLTVL.

This clonotype was seen ten or more times. The rearrangement uses TRBV5-6 and TRBJ2-4, with D possibly matching TRBD2 (6 bases). The CDR3 totals 16 residues. Per germline, CDR1 SGHDT and CDR2 YYEEEE. Deletions cut 1 base from V and 0 bases from J, with 11 bases between. DNA for the CDR3: TGTGCCAGCAGCTTGCGGGAGATCTTAGCCAAAAACATTCAGTACTTC. This gives the protein CASSLREILAKNIQYF. Filled out from reference TRBV5-6 and TRBJ2-4, the complete variable domain reads DAGVTQSPTHLIKTRGQQVTLRCSPKSGHDTVSWYQQALGQGPQFIFQYYEEEERQRGNFPDRFSGHQFPNYSSELNVNALLLGDSALYLCASSLREILAKNIQYFGAGTRLSVL.

The J gene is TRBJ1-1, the V gene TRBV25-1; 8 nucleotides line up with TRBD1. J was trimmed by 2 bases and V by 3 bases; bases with no gene match: 5. CDR3 length equals 15 residues. The germline V gene encodes CDR1 MGHDK and CDR2 SYGVNS. In DNA form, the CDR3 reads TGTGCCAGCAGTGACGACAGGGGATTAAACACTGAAGCTTTCTTT. Translated: CASSDDRGLNTEAFF.

This clonotype showed up just a few times. The V gene is TRBV7-2, the J gene TRBJ2-1; D may be TRBD2 (7 bases). The CDR3 runs 17 residues. Looked up from germline, CDR1 is SGHTA and CDR2 is FQGNSA. With 1 base removed from V and 4 bases from J, the gap between germline ends came to 17 bases. CDR3 sequence: CASSLGRGGQLYNEQFF. CDR3 DNA sequence: TGTGCCAGCAGCTTAGGAAGGGGGGGACAATTATACAATGAGCAGTTCTTC.

The J gene is TRBJ2-3, the V gene TRBV11-2, with 8 positions matching TRBD2. J was trimmed by 0 bases and V by 5 bases; bases with no gene match: 19. Germline CDR1 SGHAT, CDR2 FQNNGV. The length of the CDR3 is 20 residues. The DNA for the CDR3 is TGTGCCAGCAGCCTTAGACTCCTCAGGACTAGCACCCTTAGCACAGATACGCAGTATTTT. Amino acid sequence: CASSLRLLRTSTLSTDTQYF.

The gene calls are TRBV4-1 and TRBJ1-5; D gene unclear. Germline CDR1 MGHRA, CDR2 YSYEKL. The CDR3 contains 13 residues. Trimming stripped 2 bases from V and 9 bases from J, with 11 bases between. The chain's CDR3 is CASSQMTRGPQHF. CDR3 DNA: TGCGCCAGCAGCCAAATGACCCGGGGGCCCCAGCATTTT.

This clonotype was picked up one time. V is TRBV11-2 and J is TRBJ2-1; possibly TRBD1 or TRBD2 for D (5 bases each). Germline assignment: CDR1 SGHAT and CDR2 FQNNGV. The CDR3 runs to 18 residues. The V end lost 5 bases, the J end lost 4 bases, and 24 bases lay between the germline ends. The CDR3 is CASSPQGSRGRLYNEQFF. In nucleotides, the CDR3 is TGTGCCAGCAGCCCACAAGGCAGCCGGGGACGCTTGTACAATGAGCAGTTCTTC. The whole variable domain, filled in from reference TRBV11-2 and TRBJ2-1, reads EAGVAQSPRYKIIEKRQSVAFWCNPISGHATLYWYQQILGQGPKLLIQFQNNGVVDDSQLPKDRFSAERLKGVDSTLKIQPAKLEDSAVYLCASSPQGSRGRLYNEQFFGPGTRLTVL.

This clonotype was recorded a few times. The gene calls are TRBV7-6 and TRBJ2-7; 9 bases map to TRBD2. Looked up from germline, CDR1 is SGHVS and CDR2 is FNYEAQ. J lost 2 bases, V lost 1 base, and 6 bases had no gene match. CDR3 size: 16 residues. The CDR3 DNA is TGTGCCAGCAGCTTAGTGGGGACTAGCCGTACCTACGAGCAGTACTTC. Residues: CASSLVGTSRTYEQYF.

In this sample, this clonotype turned up many times. The gene calls are TRBV5-1 and TRBJ1-5, with D perhaps matching TRBD1 (6 bases). Trimming removed 0 bases at V and 1 base at J, with 8 bases between. This CDR3 is 15 amino acids long. Germline V gene data show CDR1 as SGHRS and CDR2 as YFSETQ. The CDR3 sequence: CASSLAGVSNQPQHF. The CDR3 DNA reads as TGCGCCAGCAGCTTGGCAGGGGTAAGCAATCAGCCCCAGCATTTT.

The CDR3 bases are TGCAGCGTTGGAAGGGTCAGGGAGGGGGAGCAGTACTTC. It yields the protein CSVGRVREGEQYF. V is TRBV29-1 and J is TRBJ2-7; TRBD2 matches at 7 bases. The CDR3 loop spans 13 amino acids. CDR1 and CDR2 from the germline V gene are SQVTM and ANQGSEA. The trim removed 4 bases at V and 7 bases at J, leaving 10 bases unmatched.

In this sample, this clonotype turned up many times. This sequence joins TRBV29-1 and TRBJ2-1; 12 bases map to TRBD2. Germline V gives CDR1 SQVTM, CDR2 ANQGSEA. The ends lost 5 bases at V and 4 bases at J; junction bases unmatched: 3. This CDR3 has 14 residues. DNA of the CDR3: TGCAGCGTTCGGCTAGCGGGGGGGTACAATGAGCAGTTCTTC. Translating it yields CSVRLAGGYNEQFF.

J is TRBJ2-7 and V is TRBV20-1; 10 bases line up with TRBD1. Per the germline V gene, CDR1 is DFQATT and CDR2 is SNEGSKA (reference sequence). J lost 7 bases, V lost 6 bases, and 9 bases had no gene match. The CDR3 is 13 residues long. The chain's CDR3 is CSAAGTGEWEQYF. The CDR3 nucleotides read TGCAGTGCGGCCGGGACAGGGGAGTGGGAGCAGTACTTC.

This clonotype came up a few times. CDR3 coding DNA: TGCGCCAGCAGCTTGGGCCATAGGAGGCAGCCCGGTGGCTACACCTTC. It specifies CASSLGHRRQPGGYTF. The V and J genes are TRBV5-1 and TRBJ1-2; the D is unclear. The CDR3 has 16 residues. Germline V CDR1 and CDR2: SGHRS, YFSETQ. Between the trimmed V and J ends, which lost 0 bases and 7 bases, there was a span of 19 bases. Full variable domain (outside the CDR3, taken from reference TRBV5-1 and TRBJ1-2): KAGVTQTPRYLIKTRGQQVTLSCSPISGHRSVSWYQQTPGQGLQFLFEYFSETQRNKGNFPGRFSGRQFSNSRSEMNVSTLELGDSALYLCASSLGHRRQPGGYTFGSGTRLTVV.

The chain uses TRBV9 and TRBJ2-1, with 8 bases identical to TRBD1. With 5 bases clipped from V and 5 bases from J, the junction kept 9 bases outside the gene matches. CDR1 and CDR2 (germline): SGDLS, YYNGEE. CDR3 size: 15 residues. CDR3 loop: CASRPTGQDHNEQFF. CDR3 sequence (DNA): TGTGCCAGCAGGCCAACGGGACAGGATCACAATGAGCAGTTCTTC.

This clonotype was seen a few times. The chain uses TRBV3-1 and TRBJ2-7; 9 positions agree with TRBD1. Germline CDR1 is LGHDT and CDR2 is YNNKEL (reference sequence). This CDR3 is built from 15 residues. With 4 bases clipped from V and 5 bases from J, the junction kept 9 bases outside the gene matches. The CDR3 sequence: CASSLSGTGWNEQYF. The CDR3 coding sequence is TGTGCCAGCAGCCTCAGCGGGACAGGGTGGAACGAGCAGTACTTC.

The chain couples TRBV2 to TRBJ2-1; TRBD2 matches 10 bases. This CDR3 region has 15 residues. V was pared by 7 bases and J by 8 bases, with 11 bases of the junction left unmatched. Per the germline V gene, CDR1 is SNHLY and CDR2 is FYNNEI. As DNA, the CDR3 is TGTGCCAGCACTTCCTCAGCGGGGGGGCTACATGAGCAGTTCTTC. It translates to CASTSSAGGLHEQFF.

The chain carries TRBV6-1 and TRBJ2-1; 8 nucleotides line up with TRBD2. V was clipped by 10 bases and J by 7 bases; unmatched bases: 15. This CDR3 has 15 residues. CDR1 is MNHNS and CDR2 is SASEGT in the germline V gene. Here the CDR3 DNA reads TGTGCCACAAGGACCCCCGGGGGGGGGCGGAATGAGCAGTTCTTC. Translated: CATRTPGGGRNEQFF.

The rearrangement links TRBV7-8 to TRBJ2-7; 9 bases line up with TRBD1. The CDR3 loop spans 15 amino acids. Germline CDR1 and CDR2: SGHVS and FQNEAQ. V was pared by 1 base and J by 3 bases, with 4 bases of the junction left unmatched. The CDR3 loop reads CASSLDAGQGYEQYF. CDR3 bases: TGTGCCAGCAGCTTAGACGCGGGACAGGGCTACGAGCAGTACTTC.

The chain has TRBV28 and TRBJ1-6, with D unclear. CDR3 length: 12 residues. V was cut by 8 bases and J by 9 bases, with 11 bases left in between. From germline, CDR1 is MDHEN and CDR2 SYDVKM. The CDR3 nucleotides read TGTGCCAGCGGACCATCCTTTTCACCCCTCCACTTT. It specifies CASGPSFSPLHF.

The chain joins TRBV15 to TRBJ2-1; D gene unclear. This CDR3 has 13 residues. The V end was cut by 4 bases, the J end by 9 bases, with 13 bases between. The V gene's germline CDR1 is LNHNV and CDR2 YYDKDF (reference sequence). The CDR3 coding sequence is TGTGCCACCAGCAAAATCCGCTGGGGTGAGCAGTTCTTC. Translated: CATSKIRWGEQFF.

This clonotype has more than one count but fewer than ten. The chain uses TRBV5-1 and TRBJ2-5, with 10 bases aligning to TRBD1. Per germline, CDR1 SGHRS and CDR2 YFSETQ. With V trimmed by 3 bases and J by 3 bases, 8 bases remained unmatched. This CDR3 spans 16 amino acids. The CDR3 is CASSSAPGTGEETQYF. CDR3 nucleotide sequence: TGCGCCAGCAGCTCCGCCCCCGGGACAGGGGAAGAGACCCAGTACTTC. The whole variable domain, remainder taken from reference TRBV5-1 and TRBJ2-5, is KAGVTQTPRYLIKTRGQQVTLSCSPISGHRSVSWYQQTPGQGLQFLFEYFSETQRNKGNFPGRFSGRQFSNSRSEMNVSTLELGDSALYLCASSSAPGTGEETQYFGPGTRLLVL.